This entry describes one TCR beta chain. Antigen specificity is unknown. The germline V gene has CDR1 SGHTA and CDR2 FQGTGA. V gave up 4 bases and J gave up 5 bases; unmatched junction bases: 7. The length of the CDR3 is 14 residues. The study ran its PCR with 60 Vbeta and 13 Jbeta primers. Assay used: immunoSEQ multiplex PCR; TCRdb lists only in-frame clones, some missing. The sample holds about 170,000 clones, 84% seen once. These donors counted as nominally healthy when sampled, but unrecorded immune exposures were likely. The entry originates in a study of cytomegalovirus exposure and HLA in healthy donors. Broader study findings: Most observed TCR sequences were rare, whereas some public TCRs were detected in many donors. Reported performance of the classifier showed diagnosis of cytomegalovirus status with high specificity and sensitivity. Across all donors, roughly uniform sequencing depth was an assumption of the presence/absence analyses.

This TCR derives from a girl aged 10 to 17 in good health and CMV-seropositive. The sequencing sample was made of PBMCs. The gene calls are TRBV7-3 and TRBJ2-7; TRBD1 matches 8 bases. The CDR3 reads CASSCRGQGNEQYF. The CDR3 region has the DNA TGTGCCAGCAGCTGTCGAGGACAGGGCAACGAGCAGTACTTC.